This T cell receptor (beta chain) was sequenced for a study of OX40 agonist ivuxolimab in advanced cancers. At the level of the study: Dose-escalation patients were diagnosed with hepatocellular carcinoma, melanoma, renal cell cancer or head and neck cancer. Study findings and constraints: Partial responders dosed at 0.1-3.0 mg/kg displayed clonal expansion ranking among the lowest. Compared with CD4+, CD8+ T cells on average had more expanded clones.

The germline V gene encodes CDR1 SGHRS and CDR2 YFSETQ. The CDR3 consists of 14 residues. The V and J ends lost 0 bases and 2 bases respectively, with 9 bases between them. Using immunoSEQ multiplex PCR, the repertoire was profiled, and TCRdb retains in-frame clones only, with some absent. The table includes 84,000 or so clones, more than 75% detected once. Patients were ineligible given autoimmune disease history or systemic immunosuppression. In regard to this clone: Its antigen is undetermined.

This receptor was obtained from an adult with an advanced solid tumor such as melanoma, head and neck, liver or kidney cancer. The chain couples TRBV5-1 to TRBJ2-7; D uncertain. The sample consisted of CD4+ or CD8+ T cells sorted from blood, taken in a trial of the OX40 agonist ivuxolimab. CDR3 sequence reads: CASSLGQSTYEQYF. CDR3 nucleotides: TGCGCCAGCAGCTTGGGGCAGTCTACCTACGAGCAGTACTTC.